Listed below are T cell receptor beta chains from one sample, sequenced in a study of cytomegalovirus exposure and HLA in healthy donors. Method: immunoSEQ multiplex PCR; TCRdb's copy keeps in-frame clones and lacks some. The sample contains about 150,000 clones, roughly 70% of which appear only once. What was sequenced was PBMCs. The receptor set was obtained from a man aged 25-40 years in good health and CMV-seronegative. The CDR3 runs from the conserved cysteine through the conserved F or W. D genes are given only for firm matches. Clone size appears in some rows only: once, few, many, or a class for an expanded clone.

cdr3_aa: CASSLGRDTGSGLFF; cdr3_nt: TGTGCCAGCAGCCTAGGCCGGGACACAGGTTCTGGGCTGTTCTTC; clone_size: -; j_call: TRBJ2-1; d_call: -; v_call: TRBV7-2
cdr3_aa: CASSLLQAPGETQYF; cdr3_nt: TGCGCCAGCAGCTTGCTACAGGCCCCTGGGGAGACCCAGTACTTC; clone_size: -; j_call: TRBJ2-5; d_call: -; v_call: TRBV5-1
cdr3_aa: CASSLALSGAGGPQETQYF; cdr3_nt: TGTGCCAGCAGCTTAGCCCTTAGCGGGGCGGGGGGCCCGCAAGAGACCCAGTACTTC; clone_size: -; j_call: TRBJ2-5; d_call: TRBD2; v_call: TRBV7-2
cdr3_aa: CASSQEGRRGNEQFF; cdr3_nt: TGCGCCAGCAGCCAAGAGGGACGGAGGGGCAATGAGCAGTTCTTC; clone_size: -; j_call: TRBJ2-1; d_call: -; v_call: TRBV4-1
cdr3_aa: CAWRAGGYGYTF; cdr3_nt: TGTGCCTGGAGGGCAGGGGGCTATGGCTACACCTTC; clone_size: -; j_call: TRBJ1-2; d_call: TRBD1; v_call: TRBV30
cdr3_aa: CASSLRDEQFF; cdr3_nt: TGTGCCAGCAGTCTTCGGGATGAGCAGTTCTTC; clone_size: -; j_call: TRBJ2-1; d_call: -; v_call: TRBV28
cdr3_aa: CAWSRTGENEKLFF; cdr3_nt: TGTGCCTGGAGTAGGACAGGGGAAAATGAAAAACTGTTTTTT; clone_size: -; j_call: TRBJ1-4; d_call: TRBD1; v_call: TRBV30
cdr3_aa: CASSPASGTGELFF; cdr3_nt: TGCGCCAGCAGCCCCGCCTCGGGCACCGGGGAGCTGTTTTTT; clone_size: -; j_call: TRBJ2-2; d_call: -; v_call: TRBV5-1
cdr3_aa: CASSAPGLSSYEQYF; cdr3_nt: TGTGCCAGTAGTGCCCCGGGACTGTCTTCCTACGAGCAGTACTTC; clone_size: -; j_call: TRBJ2-7; d_call: -; v_call: TRBV19
cdr3_aa: CASSDSTSGVHGELFF; cdr3_nt: TGTGCCAGCAGTGATTCGACTAGCGGGGTTCACGGGGAGCTGTTTTTT; clone_size: -; j_call: TRBJ2-2; d_call: TRBD2; v_call: TRBV25-1
cdr3_aa: CASSLGGRGDQPQHF; cdr3_nt: TGTGCCAGCAGCCTGGGAGGGCGGGGGGATCAGCCCCAGCATTTT; clone_size: -; j_call: TRBJ1-5; d_call: -; v_call: TRBV4-2
cdr3_aa: CASSSEGTSEQYF; cdr3_nt: TGCGCCAGCAGCTCCGAGGGGACTTCCGAGCAGTACTTC; clone_size: -; j_call: TRBJ2-7; d_call: -; v_call: TRBV5-1
cdr3_aa: CASRVRGWDQPQNF; cdr3_nt: TGTGCCAGCAGAGTCAGGGGTTGGGATCAGCCCCAGAATTTT; clone_size: -; j_call: TRBJ1-5; d_call: -; v_call: TRBV6-5
cdr3_aa: CASSLRLAGGNEQFF; cdr3_nt: TGTGCCAGCAGCTTACGACTAGCGGGGGGCAATGAGCAGTTCTTC; clone_size: -; j_call: TRBJ2-1; d_call: TRBD2; v_call: TRBV11-2
cdr3_aa: CASSAGQGGNIQYF; cdr3_nt: TGTGCCAGCAGCGCGGGACAGGGGGGCAACATTCAGTACTTC; clone_size: -; j_call: TRBJ2-4; d_call: TRBD1; v_call: TRBV5-4
cdr3_aa: CASSEYAGTEAFF; cdr3_nt: TGTGCCAGCAGTGAATACGCAGGGACTGAAGCTTTCTTT; clone_size: -; j_call: TRBJ1-1; d_call: -; v_call: TRBV25-1
cdr3_aa: CASATGVVWETQYF; cdr3_nt: TGTGCCAGCGCAACCGGGGTCGTCTGGGAGACCCAGTACTTC; clone_size: -; j_call: TRBJ2-5; d_call: -; v_call: TRBV21-1
cdr3_aa: CASSLRGTRPYEQYF; cdr3_nt: TGCGCCAGCAGCTTGAGAGGGACTAGACCCTACGAGCAGTACTTC; clone_size: -; j_call: TRBJ2-7; d_call: TRBD2; v_call: TRBV5-1
cdr3_aa: CAWRGGLKETQYF; cdr3_nt: TGTGCCTGGAGAGGGGGATTGAAAGAGACCCAGTACTTC; clone_size: -; j_call: TRBJ2-5; d_call: -; v_call: TRBV30
cdr3_aa: CASSATGGVETQYF; cdr3_nt: TGCGCCAGCAGCGCGACAGGGGGGGTAGAGACCCAGTACTTC; clone_size: -; j_call: TRBJ2-5; d_call: TRBD1; v_call: TRBV5-1
cdr3_aa: CSATRTGYTF; cdr3_nt: TGCAGTGCCACACGAACGGGCTACACCTTC; clone_size: -; j_call: TRBJ1-2; d_call: -; v_call: TRBV20-1
cdr3_aa: CASSVESSYNSPLHF; cdr3_nt: TGTGCCAGCAGCGTGGAGAGCTCCTATAATTCACCCCTCCACTTT; clone_size: -; j_call: TRBJ1-6; d_call: -; v_call: TRBV9
cdr3_aa: CASRYGLAVNEQFF; cdr3_nt: TGTGCCAGCAGATATGGACTAGCGGTTAATGAGCAGTTCTTC; clone_size: -; j_call: TRBJ2-1; d_call: TRBD2; v_call: TRBV7-9
cdr3_aa: CASSSSVLDTQYF; cdr3_nt: -; clone_size: -; j_call: TRBJ2-3; d_call: -; v_call: TRBV7-7
cdr3_aa: CASSQTWTSGINEQFF; cdr3_nt: TGCGCCAGCAGCCAAACATGGACTAGCGGAATAAATGAGCAGTTCTTC; clone_size: -; j_call: TRBJ2-1; d_call: TRBD2; v_call: TRBV4-3
cdr3_aa: CASSLEGGPYNEQFF; cdr3_nt: TGCGCCAGCAGCTTGGAGGGGGGGCCCTACAATGAGCAGTTCTTC; clone_size: -; j_call: TRBJ2-1; d_call: -; v_call: TRBV5-1
cdr3_aa: CASSSHGTRTSSNTQYF; cdr3_nt: TGTGCCAGCAGCTCTCACGGGACTCGTACTTCGTCGAATACGCAGTATTTT; clone_size: -; j_call: TRBJ2-3; d_call: -; v_call: TRBV7-2
cdr3_aa: CASSYWRAGSGDEQYF; cdr3_nt: TGTGCCAGCAGTTACTGGCGCGCAGGTTCAGGGGACGAGCAGTACTTC; clone_size: -; j_call: TRBJ2-7; d_call: -; v_call: TRBV6-5
cdr3_aa: CASSQDPAGVYNEQFF; cdr3_nt: TGCGCCAGCAGCCAAGATCCAGCGGGGGTCTACAATGAGCAGTTCTTC; clone_size: -; j_call: TRBJ2-1; d_call: TRBD2; v_call: TRBV4-3
cdr3_aa: CASGRTRGTDTQYF; cdr3_nt: TGTGCCAGCGGACGAACTAGGGGCACAGATACGCAGTATTTT; clone_size: -; j_call: TRBJ2-3; d_call: -; v_call: TRBV2
cdr3_aa: CASSEPTESETQYF; cdr3_nt: TGTGCCAGCAGTGAACCCACAGAATCGGAGACCCAGTACTTC; clone_size: -; j_call: TRBJ2-5; d_call: -; v_call: TRBV28
cdr3_aa: CASSARGAPETQYF; cdr3_nt: TGTGCCAGTAGTGCCCGCGGGGCCCCGGAGACCCAGTACTTC; clone_size: -; j_call: TRBJ2-5; d_call: -; v_call: TRBV19
cdr3_aa: CASSLGGIGQGNEQFF; cdr3_nt: TGTGCCAGCAGCTTAGGGGGTATAGGGCAGGGCAATGAGCAGTTCTTC; clone_size: once; j_call: TRBJ2-1; d_call: -; v_call: TRBV11-3
cdr3_aa: CASSLSNEQYF; cdr3_nt: TGTGCCAGCAGTTTGAGTAACGAGCAGTACTTC; clone_size: -; j_call: TRBJ2-7; d_call: -; v_call: TRBV6-5
cdr3_aa: CASSSSQSGNEQFF; cdr3_nt: TGTGCCAGCAGTTCCTCCCAATCGGGGAATGAGCAGTTCTTC; clone_size: -; j_call: TRBJ2-1; d_call: -; v_call: TRBV27
cdr3_aa: CASSWGQGDTGELFF; cdr3_nt: TGTGCCAGTAGTTGGGGACAGGGGGACACCGGGGAGCTGTTTTTT; clone_size: -; j_call: TRBJ2-2; d_call: TRBD1; v_call: TRBV19
cdr3_aa: CASSFQTGFQFF; cdr3_nt: TGTGCCAGCAGTTTCCAAACAGGTTTTCAGTTCTTC; clone_size: -; j_call: TRBJ2-1; d_call: -; v_call: TRBV28
cdr3_aa: CASSEARGPYGYTF; cdr3_nt: TGTGCCAGCAGTGAAGCAAGGGGCCCCTATGGCTACACCTTC; clone_size: -; j_call: TRBJ1-2; d_call: -; v_call: TRBV6-1